This is a list of T cell receptor beta chains from one sample in a study of Graves' ophthalmopathy and Graves' hyperthyroidism. TCRdb recomputed calls from the multiplex PCR reads with MiXCR, one row per CDR3 protein. The data hold roughly 480,000 distinct CDR3 sequences, with about 15% observed a single time. Sequencing used blood. These receptors all stem from a young woman with Graves' ophthalmopathy. Both conserved end residues are part of each CDR3. A D gene is named only where the DNA matches it firmly. The size entry is marked missing in some rows and otherwise reads once, few, many or a size class.

V gene	J gene	D gene	clone size	CDR3 DNA	CDR3 protein
TRBV5-1	TRBJ1-2	NA	many	TGCGCCAGCAGCTTTCAACCGACAGCTAACTATGGCTACACCTTC	CASSFQPTANYGYTF
TRBV19	TRBJ2-2	NA	NA	TGTGCCAGTAGTATGGCTAGCGAGAGTTTTACCGGGGAGCTGTGTTTT	CASSMASESFTGELCF
TRBV19	TRBJ1-2	NA	NA	TGTGCCAGTAGTATACAGGGATTGGATGGCTACACCTTC	CASSIQGLDGYTF
TRBV6-5	TRBJ2-7	TRBD1	NA	TGTGCCAGCAGTTCATACAAGACAGGGGGGGGCGAGCAGTACTTC	CASSSYKTGGGEQYF
TRBV5-6	TRBJ2-1	NA	few	TGTGCCAGCAGCTTAGGGAATCGAGCCTACAATGAGCAGTTCTTC	CASSLGNRAYNEQFF
TRBV12-3/TRBV12-4	TRBJ2-2	NA	NA	TGTGCCAGCAAAGGAGGTCCCCGATTCGGGGAGCTGTTTTTT	CASKGGPRFGELFF
TRBV18	TRBJ1-1	TRBD1	NA	TGTGCCAGCTCACGGGGCGACAGGGTATTTCCTGAAGCTTTCTTT	CASSRGDRVFPEAFF
TRBV5-1	TRBJ2-7	TRBD2	many	TGCGCCAGCAGCCCCGGGACTAGCAGCTACGAGCAGTACTTC	CASSPGTSSYEQYF
TRBV24-1	TRBJ1-1	TRBD1	many	TGTGCCACCAGTGATGGGGGACAGGAGAGAGAAGCTTTCTTT	CATSDGGQEREAFF
TRBV11-2	TRBJ2-7	NA	NA	TGTGCCAGCAGCCCGGCTACCAAAGTTGTGACCTACGAGCAGTACTTC	CASSPATKVVTYEQYF
TRBV28	TRBJ1-5	NA	NA	TGTGCCAGCAGTTTGCTAGGGTTTATGTTGGGCAATCAGCCCCAGCATTTT	CASSLLGFMLGNQPQHF
TRBV11-2	TRBJ2-7	NA	NA	TGTGCCAGCAGGCGGGCGGTACAGACCTACGATCAGTACTTC	CASRRAVQTYDQYF
TRBV15	TRBJ1-1	NA	many	TGTGCCACCAGCAGACCAACCTACAGGGAAAGGGCTGAAGCTTTCTTT	CATSRPTYRERAEAFF
TRBV28	TRBJ2-7	NA	few	TGTGCCAGCAGTTCCGGGGCAGGCGCCTACTACGAGCAGTACTTC	CASSSGAGAYYEQYF
TRBV6-1	TRBJ1-2	NA	many	TGTGCCACCAGCAGGACAGCACTCTATGGCTACACCTTC	CATSRTALYGYTF
TRBV7-2	TRBJ2-7	TRBD1	NA	TGTGCCACCGGGACAGCCCTTTCCTACGAGCAGTACTTC	CATGTALSYEQYF
TRBV4-1	TRBJ2-7	TRBD2	few	TGCGCCAGCAGCCAAGAACCGGGGGGGACTAGCGGGAGAAGAAGCCTCGAGCAGTACTTC	CASSQEPGGTSGRRSLEQYF
TRBV20-1	TRBJ2-7	NA	many	TGCAGTGCTAGCAGGGTTACCAACGAGCAGTACTTC	CSASRVTNEQYF
TRBV2	TRBJ1-1	TRBD1	many	TGTGCCAGCAAGGCAGGGGGCGCGTACACTGAAGCTTTCTTT	CASKAGGAYTEAFF
TRBV28	TRBJ2-2	TRBD1	NA	TGTGCCAGCAGTTTAAGGGGGCTTCCAAACACCGGGGAGCTGTTTTTT	CASSLRGLPNTGELFF
TRBV19	TRBJ1-5	NA	many	TGTGCCAGTAGTATAACGACAGAGATTTATAGCAATCAGCCCCAGCATTTT	CASSITTEIYSNQPQHF
TRBV3-1	TRBJ1-1	NA	NA	TGTGCCAGCAGCCCGAGGACTGGGACTGAAGCTTTCTTT	CASSPRTGTEAFF
TRBV20-1	TRBJ1-3	TRBD1	many	TGCAGTGCCGCCGGGACAGGGATTGGAAACACCATATATTTT	CSAAGTGIGNTIYF
TRBV4-2	TRBJ2-7	NA	few	TGTGCCAGCAGCCAAGTGGCACCCTACGAGCAGTACTTC	CASSQVAPYEQYF
TRBV12-3/TRBV12-4	TRBJ2-7	NA	NA	TGTGCCAGCTCCTACTTCTCCTACGAGCAGTACTTC	CASSYFSYEQYF
TRBV4-1	TRBJ1-6	TRBD1	few	TGCGCCAGCAGCCAAGAGGGGACAGGGAATTCACCCCTCCACTTT	CASSQEGTGNSPLHF
TRBV6-5	TRBJ2-5	NA	many	TGTGCCAGCAGTTATTCTTACCCGACTAGTAAAGAGACCCAGTACTTC	CASSYSYPTSKETQYF
TRBV11-3	TRBJ1-1	TRBD1	many	TGTGCCAGCAGCTTAGCAGGGGGCATAACTGAAGCTTTCTTT	CASSLAGGITEAFF
TRBV29-1	TRBJ2-5	NA	many	TGCAGCGTTGGGGTTTCGGAGACCCAGTACTTC	CSVGVSETQYF
TRBV11-2	TRBJ1-3	NA	few	TGTGCCAGCAGGGGACCGGGACCGGCCAGCTCTGGAAACACCATATATTTT	CASRGPGPASSGNTIYF
TRBV28	TRBJ1-5	NA	many	TGTGCCAGCAGTCCAGAGGCAGGGGTAGATCAGCCCCAGCATTTT	CASSPEAGVDQPQHF
TRBV7-2	TRBJ1-5	TRBD1	many	TGTGCCAGCAGCCGTACAACAGGGGTAGGCCAGCCCCAGCATTTT	CASSRTTGVGQPQHF
TRBV14	TRBJ1-1	TRBD1	NA	TGTGCCAGCAGCCCCCCAAAGACAGGGGGCACTGAAGCTTTCTTT	CASSPPKTGGTEAFF
TRBV30	TRBJ2-5	NA	many	TGTGCCTGGAGGACCCCAGGGACGGGAGAGACCCAGTACTTC	CAWRTPGTGETQYF
TRBV10-1	TRBJ1-6	NA	many	TGCGCCAGCCTCGATAGGGATTCACCCCTCCACTTT	CASLDRDSPLHF
TRBV20-1	TRBJ2-7	TRBD2	many	TGCAGTGCTAGAGATCTAAGCGGGGGGTACGAGCAGTACTTC	CSARDLSGGYEQYF
TRBV25-1	TRBJ2-5	NA	few	TGTGCCAGCAGTGATAAACGAAACCAAGAGACCCAGTACTTC	CASSDKRNQETQYF
TRBV10-3	TRBJ1-2	NA	many	TGTGCCATCAGTTCGAGTGGACTGAGCTATGGCTACACCTTC	CAISSSGLSYGYTF
TRBV6-5	TRBJ2-7	TRBD2	many	TGTGCCAGCAGTTACTCGAGCGGGAGAGGGGTCTACGAGCAGTACTTC	CASSYSSGRGVYEQYF